This T cell receptor beta chain was retrieved from a study of shared clonotypes between healthy human individuals. In the original processing: ImmunoSEQ supplied junction-only sequences lacking quality scores, so filtering was different. Clones were sequenced by immunoSEQ multiplex PCR, and TCRdb holds only the in-frame ones, with some missing. That table furnishes V, J and clone size, whereas the DNA furnished D and trimming. The data show 800,000 to 1,200,000 clones, 75% to 80% seen once. CD4+ cells were split into CD45RA+ naive and CD45RA-negative memory subsets. CDR3 size: 11 residues. Trimming shortened V by 7 bases and J by 7 bases, and 9 bases separated the two germline ends. CDR1 MNHEY and CDR2 SVGAGI come from the germline V gene.

The chain uses TRBV6-5 and TRBJ2-3; D is undetermined. Source material: memory CD4+ T cells from PBMCs. Regarding subset: CD45RA-negative fraction. The TCR was taken from a young man in good health. Some clones in this sample may be carry-over from other donors' samples. CDR3 region: CASTWLNTQYF. The DNA for the CDR3 is TGTGCCAGCACCTGGTTAAATACGCAGTATTTT.